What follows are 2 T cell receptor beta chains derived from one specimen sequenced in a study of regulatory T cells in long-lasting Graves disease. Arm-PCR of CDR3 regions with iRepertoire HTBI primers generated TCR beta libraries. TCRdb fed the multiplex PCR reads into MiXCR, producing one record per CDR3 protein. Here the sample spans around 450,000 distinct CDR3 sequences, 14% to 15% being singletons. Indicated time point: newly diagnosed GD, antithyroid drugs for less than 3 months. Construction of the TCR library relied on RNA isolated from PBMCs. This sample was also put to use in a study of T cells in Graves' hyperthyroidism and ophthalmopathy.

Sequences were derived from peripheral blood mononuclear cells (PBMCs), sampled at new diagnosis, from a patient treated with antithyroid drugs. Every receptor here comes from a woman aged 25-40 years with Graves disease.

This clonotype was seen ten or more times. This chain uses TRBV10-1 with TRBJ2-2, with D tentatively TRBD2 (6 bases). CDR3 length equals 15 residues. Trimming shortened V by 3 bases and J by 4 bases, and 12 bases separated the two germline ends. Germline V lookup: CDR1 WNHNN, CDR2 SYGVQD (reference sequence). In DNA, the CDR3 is TGCGCCAGCAGTGATGGAGGGGTAGGCACCGGGGAGCTGTTTTTT. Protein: CASSDGGVGTGELFF.

As DNA, the CDR3 is TGTGCCAGCAGTTACCGAGATCAGCCCCAGCATTTT. This gives the protein CASSYRDQPQHF. The chain uses TRBV6-2 or TRBV6-3 and TRBJ1-5; D remains unclear. Germline CDR1 reads MNHEY; CDR2 reads SVGEGT. This CDR3 spans 12 amino acids. Trimming removed 2 bases at V and 5 bases at J, with 4 bases between.